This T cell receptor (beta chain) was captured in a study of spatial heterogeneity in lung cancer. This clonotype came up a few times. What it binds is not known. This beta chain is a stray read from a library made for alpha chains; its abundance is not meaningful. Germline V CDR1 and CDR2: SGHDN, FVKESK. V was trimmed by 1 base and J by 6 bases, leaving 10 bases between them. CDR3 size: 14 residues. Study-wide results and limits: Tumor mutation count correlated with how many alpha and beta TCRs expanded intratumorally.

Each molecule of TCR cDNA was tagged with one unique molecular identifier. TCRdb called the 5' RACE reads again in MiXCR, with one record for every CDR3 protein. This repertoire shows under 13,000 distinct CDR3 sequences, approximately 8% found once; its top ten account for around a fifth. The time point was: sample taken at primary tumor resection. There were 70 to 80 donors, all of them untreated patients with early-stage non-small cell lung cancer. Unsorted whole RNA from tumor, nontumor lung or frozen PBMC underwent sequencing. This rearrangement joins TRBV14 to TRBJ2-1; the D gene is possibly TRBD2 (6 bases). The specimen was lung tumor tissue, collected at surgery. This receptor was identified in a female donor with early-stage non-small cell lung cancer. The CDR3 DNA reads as TGTGCCAGCAGCCAAGGGGGACTTGCCAATGAGCAGTTCTTC. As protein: CASSQGGLANEQFF.